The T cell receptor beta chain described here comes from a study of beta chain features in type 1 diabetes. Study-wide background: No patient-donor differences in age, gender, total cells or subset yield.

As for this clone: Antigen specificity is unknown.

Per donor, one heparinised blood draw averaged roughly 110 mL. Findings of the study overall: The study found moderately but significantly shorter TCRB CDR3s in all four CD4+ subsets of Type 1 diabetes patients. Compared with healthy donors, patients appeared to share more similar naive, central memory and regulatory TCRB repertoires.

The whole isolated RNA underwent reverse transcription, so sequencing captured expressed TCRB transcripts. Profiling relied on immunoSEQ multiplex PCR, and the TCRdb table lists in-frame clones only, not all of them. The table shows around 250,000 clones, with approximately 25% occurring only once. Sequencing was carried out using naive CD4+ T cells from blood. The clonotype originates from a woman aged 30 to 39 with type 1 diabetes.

The CDR3 is CASTTSRGIGWFF. The CDR3, as DNA: TGTGCCAGCACCACGTCGCGGGGGATAGGGTGGTTCTTC. This sequence joins TRBV7-9 and TRBJ2-1, with 7 bases matching TRBD2. The CDR3 runs 13 residues. CDR1 and CDR2 from the germline V gene are SEHNR and FQNEAQ (reference sequence). The V gene end was trimmed by 7 bases and the J gene end by 15 bases; junction bases not matched to a gene: 15.